The 30 T cell receptor beta chains below were found in one sample sequenced in a study of blood T cell repertoires in COVID-19. Assay: immunoSEQ multiplex PCR; the TCRdb copy retains only in-frame clones and omits some. Among 110,000 to 150,000 clones listed, roughly 77% were seen once. The specimen sequenced was peripheral blood. These TCRs come from a woman aged 70-85 years with COVID-19, enrolled during active disease.

CDR3 sequence: CASGAGPMNTEAFF. CDR3 sequence (DNA): TGTGCCAGCGGGGCTGGGCCGATGAACACTGAAGCTTTCTTT. This rearrangement joins TRBV7-9 to TRBJ1-1; the D gene is possibly TRBD1 (5 bases). The CDR3 has 14 residues. The V and J ends lost 8 bases and 0 bases respectively, with 13 bases between them. Germline V CDR1 and CDR2: SEHNR, FQNEAQ (reference sequence).

This clone was found once. The CDR3 spells CASSQDGLTNTEAFF. The DNA for the CDR3 is TGTGCCAGCAGCCAAGACGGACTTACGAACACTGAAGCTTTCTTT. This chain connects TRBV4-2 to TRBJ1-1; D is uncertain. Germline V gene lookup returns CDR1 LGHNA and CDR2 YNFKEQ. Trimming removed 0 bases at V and 1 base at J, with 9 bases between. The CDR3 has 15 residues.

The V call is TRBV3-1 (or the pseudogene TRBV3-2), the J call TRBJ1-1; D possibly corresponds to TRBD1 (6 bases). The CDR3 loop spans 15 amino acids. CDR1 and CDR2 from the germline V gene are LGHDT and YNNKEL (reference sequence). V lost 3 bases and J 1 base, leaving 12 bases between the germline ends. For the CDR3, the DNA is TGTGCCAGCAGCCACTGGAACAGGGCGAACACTGAAGCTTTCTTT. It translates to CASSHWNRANTEAFF.

This clone showed up just a few times. The chain recombines TRBV5-1 with TRBJ1-2, with D perhaps matching TRBD1 (6 bases). Between the trimmed V and J ends, which lost 7 bases and 4 bases, there was a span of 17 bases. The V gene's germline CDR1 is SGHRS and CDR2 YFSETQ. This CDR3 has 14 amino acids. CDR3 bases: TGCGCCAGCCGTTCAGGGACAAACTTCTATGGCTACACCTTC. Protein sequence: CASRSGTNFYGYTF.

This clone was detected once. This sequence joins TRBV19 and TRBJ1-1, with 8 bases matching TRBD1. Germline V lookup: CDR1 LNHDA, CDR2 SQIVND (reference sequence). With 4 bases clipped from V and 1 base from J, the junction kept 8 bases outside the gene matches. The CDR3 runs to 16 residues. CDR3: CASSRVDRGSNTEAFF. The CDR3, as DNA: TGTGCCAGTAGTAGGGTAGACAGGGGCTCGAACACTGAAGCTTTCTTT.

The chain recombines TRBV30 with TRBJ1-6; 9 nucleotides agree with TRBD1. Trimming took 4 bases from V and 9 from J; bases not matched to a gene: 10. The CDR3 loop spans 15 amino acids. Germline V gives CDR1 GTSNPN, CDR2 SVGIG (reference sequence). The CDR3 region has the DNA TGTGCCTGGACGTTCCGGGACAGGGATTTTTCACCCCTCCACTTT. This encodes CAWTFRDRDFSPLHF.

The rearrangement links TRBV28 to TRBJ2-5; D perhaps matches TRBD2 (6 bases). Per the germline V gene, CDR1 is MDHEN and CDR2 is SYDVKM. Trimming pared 5 bases from V and 5 bases from J, leaving 18 bases between. This CDR3 is 15 amino acids long. CDR3 amino acids: CASSVSSPAGETQYF. As DNA, the CDR3 is TGTGCCAGCAGTGTTTCCAGCCCCGCGGGGGAGACCCAGTACTTC.

This chain uses TRBV7-8 with TRBJ2-3, with 12 bases that match TRBD2. V lost 5 bases to trimming and J lost 5 bases; unmatched junction nucleotides: 5. CDR1 is SGHVS and CDR2 is FQNEAQ in the germline V gene. This CDR3 is built from 15 residues. The CDR3 protein is CASSQLAGGRDTQYF. The CDR3 nucleotides are TGTGCCAGCAGCCAACTAGCGGGGGGCCGAGATACGCAGTATTTT.

The chain links TRBV6-1 to TRBJ1-4; the D is unclear. V lost 2 bases, J lost 8 bases, and 15 bases lay in between. The CDR3 contains 15 residues. The germline gives CDR1 MNHNS, CDR2 SASEGT. The CDR3 DNA is TGTGCCAGCAGTGAAAGTGCGATACTGAGGGAAAAACTGTTTTTT. Its protein product is CASSESAILREKLFF.

This chain joins TRBV7-2 and TRBJ2-7; 7 bases align to TRBD2. J lost 6 bases, V lost 6 bases, and 17 bases had no gene match. Germline loops: CDR1 SGHTA, CDR2 FQGNSA. The CDR3 covers 16 residues. The DNA for the CDR3 is TGTGCCAGCAGACCCTTGGGTTGGGGGGGGGAGGGCGAGCAGTACTTC. It specifies CASRPLGWGGEGEQYF.

The rearrangement uses TRBV4-2 and TRBJ2-7; 7 bases align to TRBD1. J lost 2 bases, V lost 3 bases, and 13 bases had no gene match. Looked up from germline, CDR1 is LGHNA and CDR2 is YNFKEQ. This CDR3 spans 17 amino acids. The CDR3, as DNA: TGTGCCAGCAGCCAGGACTCCGGGACAGCAATTCCCTACGAGCAGTACTTC. The encoded protein is CASSQDSGTAIPYEQYF.

The J gene is TRBJ1-1, the V gene TRBV12-3 or TRBV12-4; D unclear. CDR3 length: 11 residues. Trimming shortened V by 3 bases and J by 11 bases, and 10 bases separated the two germline ends. CDR3 loop: CASSLEFYAFF. The DNA of the CDR3 is TGTGCCAGCAGTTTGGAGTTTTATGCTTTCTTT.

On this clone: At one end the junction does not follow the germline gene, possibly because of a read error. This sequence joins TRBV19 and TRBJ1-1, with 7 bases lining up with TRBD1. CDR1 and CDR2 (germline): LNHDA, SQIVND (reference sequence). This CDR3 is built from 13 residues. CDR3 loop: CASSVDRDTEAFF. Written as DNA, the CDR3 is TGTGCCAGTAGTGTAGACAGGGACACTGAAGCTTTCTTT.

The CDR3 is CASSIQGLQETQYF. DNA for the CDR3: TGCGCCAGCAGCATTCAGGGACTACAAGAGACCCAGTACTTC. The chain couples TRBV5-1 to TRBJ2-5; 7 bases are shared with TRBD2. The CDR3 is 14 residues long. With 4 bases clipped from V and 2 bases from J, the junction kept 5 bases outside the gene matches. The V gene's germline CDR1 is SGHRS and CDR2 YFSETQ.

CDR3 amino acids: CSVPRAGGSQYF. The CDR3 bases are TGCAGCGTCCCGAGGGCGGGGGGGTCGCAGTATTTT. The genes are TRBV29-1 and TRBJ2-3, with TRBD2 matching 9 bases. This CDR3 spans 12 amino acids. Trimming removed 6 bases from V and 10 bases from J; junction bases left unmatched: 8. CDR1 and CDR2 (germline): SQVTM, ANQGSEA.

This clone appeared a few times. This chain connects TRBV7-2 to TRBJ2-1; the D gene is possibly TRBD2 (6 bases). CDR1 and CDR2 from the germline V gene are SGHTA and FQGNSA. V was clipped by 1 base and J by 3 bases, with 7 bases between them. CDR3 length: 14 amino acids. CDR3 nucleotide sequence: TGTGCCAGCAGCTTAGGGGGACTCTACAATGAGCAGTTCTTC. This codes for CASSLGGLYNEQFF.

This clone was counted only a few times. The chain has TRBV7-3 and TRBJ1-3; D unclear. V was clipped by 5 bases and J by 4 bases, with 9 bases between them. CDR3 size: 13 residues. Germline CDR1 SGHTA, CDR2 FQGTGA. The CDR3 DNA is TGTGCCAGCAGCCCCGGGGAGGGAAACACCATATATTTT. Protein: CASSPGEGNTIYF.

The J gene is TRBJ1-3, the V gene TRBV2; D is uncertain. Per germline, CDR1 SNHLY and CDR2 FYNNEI. The CDR3 is 13 amino acids. The V gene lost 6 bases and the J gene lost 2 bases, with 8 bases spanning the gap. CDR3 nucleotide sequence: TGTGCCAGCAGGTCCGAGGCTGGAAACACCATATATTTT. It specifies CASRSEAGNTIYF.

This clone showed up just a few times. The chain links TRBV30 to TRBJ1-4; possible D gene TRBD1, 5 bases. The CDR3 covers 13 residues. CDR1 GTSNPN and CDR2 SVGIG come from the germline V gene (reference sequence). Between the trimmed V and J ends, which lost 1 base and 7 bases, there was a span of 10 bases. The CDR3 DNA reads as TGTGCCTGGAGTGGGGGGGTTCGTGAAAAACTGTTTTTT. As protein: CAWSGGVREKLFF.

This sequence joins TRBV11-3 and TRBJ2-7; TRBD1 aligns across 7 bases. The CDR3 extends over 13 amino acids. V trimming: 3 bases; J trimming: 6 bases; junction bases outside the gene matches: 5. Germline V gene sequence: CDR1 SGHNT, CDR2 YENEEA. The CDR3 sequence is CASSLDRLAEQYF. The DNA for the CDR3 is TGTGCCAGCAGCTTGGACAGGTTGGCCGAGCAGTACTTC.

The chain carries TRBV7-6 and TRBJ2-7; D is unresolved. This CDR3 region has 11 residues. Germline V CDR1 and CDR2: SGHVS, FNYEAQ. V gave up 5 bases and J gave up 5 bases, with 7 bases separating them. CDR3 sequence reads: CASSQRDEQYF. As DNA, the CDR3 is TGTGCCAGCAGCCAGCGAGACGAGCAGTACTTC.

The J gene is TRBJ2-1, the V gene TRBV2; D is perhaps TRBD1 (6 bases). This CDR3 has 11 residues. V shed 6 bases and J shed 11 bases, with 11 bases lying between them. Germline loops: CDR1 SNHLY, CDR2 FYNNEI. CDR3: CASRLGQQQFF. The DNA for the CDR3 is TGTGCCAGCAGGCTCGGACAGCAGCAGTTCTTC.

V is TRBV3-1 (or the pseudogene TRBV3-2) and J is TRBJ1-6; D gene uncertain. Germline-derived CDR1 and CDR2 are LGHDT and YNNKEL (reference sequence). The ends were cut back, 0 bases at V and 13 bases at J, with 10 bases in the middle. CDR3 size: 13 residues. CDR3 nucleotides: TGTGCCAGCAGCCAAGAAGGTCGGGGTCCCCTCCACTTT. It is translated as CASSQEGRGPLHF.

The J gene is TRBJ2-2, the V gene TRBV27, with 7 positions matching TRBD1. CDR3 length: 15 amino acids. Germline assignment: CDR1 MNHEY and CDR2 SMNVEV (reference sequence). J gave up 6 bases and V 6 bases, and 10 bases lay outside the gene matches. CDR3 nucleotide sequence: TGTGCCAGCAGACCAGGGGGATCCTTTGCCGGGGAGCTGTTTTTT. Its protein is CASRPGGSFAGELFF.

This chain uses TRBV11-2 with TRBJ1-2; D unclear. The length of the CDR3 is 13 residues. Germline CDR1 is SGHAT and CDR2 is FQNNGV. V was shortened by 3 bases and J by 6 bases, with 11 bases between the two germline ends. CDR3 loop: CASSLEGGHGYTF. The CDR3 DNA reads as TGTGCCAGCAGCTTGGAGGGAGGACATGGCTACACCTTC.

This chain uses TRBV7-2 with TRBJ2-5, with 7 bases identical to TRBD2. The germline V gene encodes CDR1 SGHTA and CDR2 FQGNSA. Trimming at V came to 3 bases and at J to 5 bases, leaving 3 bases not matched to a gene. The CDR3 runs 13 residues. The CDR3 nucleotides are TGTGCCAGCAGCTTGGGGGGGATCGAGACCCAGTACTTC. It codes for CASSLGGIETQYF.

This clone appeared a few times. This chain joins TRBV7-3 and TRBJ2-3; 10 bases match TRBD2. Germline CDR1 and CDR2: SGHTA and FQGTGA. Germline trimming cut 5 bases from V and 4 bases from J; bases unmatched to any gene: 3. The CDR3 totals 14 residues. The CDR3 region is CASSNSGGADTQYF. Here the CDR3 DNA reads TGTGCCAGCAGCAACAGCGGGGGGGCAGATACGCAGTATTTT.

This clone was picked up a small number of times. This chain's CDR3 is CSVEGQGGHEQYF. The CDR3 coding sequence is TGCAGCGTTGAAGGGCAGGGGGGCCACGAGCAGTACTTC. This rearrangement joins TRBV29-1 to TRBJ2-7; TRBD1 might be the D (7 bases). V dropped 1 base and J dropped 5 bases, with 12 bases sitting between them. This CDR3 spans 13 amino acids. Germline assignment: CDR1 SQVTM and CDR2 ANQGSEA.

This sequence joins TRBV6-2 or TRBV6-3 and TRBJ2-5; tentative D call: TRBD2 (5 bases). The germline V gene encodes CDR1 MNHEY and CDR2 SVGEGT. The CDR3 covers 14 residues. V dropped 2 bases and J dropped 3 bases, with 10 bases sitting between them. The CDR3 sequence: CASSYVATKETQYF. The CDR3 DNA reads as TGTGCCAGCAGTTACGTAGCGACCAAAGAGACCCAGTACTTC.

The chain employs TRBV7-9 and TRBJ1-2, with D possibly TRBD1 on 5 matching bases. This CDR3 has 13 residues. Trimming took 2 bases from V and 4 from J, leaving 8 bases between them. CDR1 is SEHNR and CDR2 is FQNEAQ in the germline V gene (reference sequence). Here the CDR3 reads CASSLQGSYGYTF. CDR3 DNA: TGTGCCAGCAGCTTACAGGGATCCTATGGCTACACCTTC. Full variable domain (missing parts from reference TRBV7-9 and TRBJ1-2): DTGVSQNPRHKITKRGQNVTFRCDPISEHNRLYWYRQTLGQGPEFLTYFQNEAQLEKSRLLSDRFSAERPKGSFSTLEIQRTEQGDSAMYLCASSLQGSYGYTFGSGTRLTVV.